The T cell receptor (beta chain) under discussion was sequenced for a study of response to subunit inactivated influenza vaccine (dated by TCRdb to between 2018 and 2020). Background for the entire study: Deep quantitative T cell receptor repertoire profiling was used in the study to track responses to a trivalent subunit inactivated influenza vaccine.

To prepare the library, RT-PCR was applied. TCRdb lists the instrument as Illumina HiSeq 2500. In-frame beta chains were kept once TCRdb had trimmed the public reads at Q25 with fastp and called clones with MiXCR. Rows are unified per CDR3 protein, each entry keeping the most common DNA and genes. The sample table holds about 580,000 distinct CDR3 sequences, of which 14% were seen once. Roughly 10% of the sample is taken by the ten largest. Concerning this clonotype: No cognate antigen has been identified for it. No much larger clone exists at a distance of one base, and base qualities are not known.

V trim: 4 bases; J trim: 2 bases; unmatched bases: 6. From its cysteine to its phenylalanine, the CDR3 spans 16 amino acids. Only the CDR3 region is kept as DNA, spanning 48 bases read in frame from base 1. The CDR1 and CDR2 encoded by the germline V gene (reference sequence) are SEHNR and FQNEAQ. The investigation overall reported the following: According to the authors, only a limited number of new T cells may be recruited by each seasonal influenza vaccination.

This chain is built from TRBV7-9 and TRBJ2-2; a stretch of 8 junction bases matches TRBD1. The TCR originated in a man aged 45-60 years who received an inactivated influenza vaccine. Donor details come from another sample of the same person, matched by shared clones. The sample was PBMCs from blood, taken roughly 12 days after vaccination. Here is the DNA: TGTGCCAGCAGCTCGGGCGGACAGGGTAACACCGGGGAGCTGTTTTTT. Translated, it reads CASSSGGQGNTGELFF.